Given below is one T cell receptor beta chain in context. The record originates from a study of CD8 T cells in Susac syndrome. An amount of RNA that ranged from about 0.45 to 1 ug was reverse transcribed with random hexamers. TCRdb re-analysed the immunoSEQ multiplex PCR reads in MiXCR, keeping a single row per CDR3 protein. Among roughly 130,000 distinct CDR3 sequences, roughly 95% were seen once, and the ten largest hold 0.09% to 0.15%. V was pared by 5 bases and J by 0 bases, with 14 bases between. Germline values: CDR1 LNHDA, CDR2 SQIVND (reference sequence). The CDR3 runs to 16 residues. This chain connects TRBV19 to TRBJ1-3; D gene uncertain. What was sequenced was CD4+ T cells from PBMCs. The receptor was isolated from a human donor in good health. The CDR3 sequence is CASSFLAAFSGNTIYF. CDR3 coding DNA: TGTGCCAGTAGTTTTCTCGCCGCCTTCTCTGGAAACACCATATATTTT.